This T cell receptor (beta chain) was profiled in a study of T cell responses to AZD1222 COVID-19 vaccine. Study results and caveats: Baseline seropositivity characterized only six AZD1222 recipients. The donor group comprised mostly white British people and more females; the analysis possibly underestimated clonal diversity. A reported finding is that nearly half of spike-specific TCRs target unmutated variant regions.

As for this clone: Its cognate antigen is unknown.

Here immunoSEQ multiplex PCR was the method, and the copy in TCRdb shows in-frame clones only, minus some. The sample lists under 140,000 clones; 65% to 85% were seen once. The origin of this receptor is an adult in good health. The sample here was peripheral blood, taken on day 0 of AZD1222 vaccination.

CDR3: CASGVTGLREKGELFF. The CDR3 DNA is TGTGCCAGCGGGGTAACAGGGTTGCGAGAAAAAGGGGAGCTGTTTTTT. The J gene is TRBJ2-2, the V gene TRBV11-2; maybe TRBD1 (6 bases). The CDR3 sequence is 16 residues long. Germline values: CDR1 SGHAT, CDR2 FQNNGV. The V end was cut by 8 bases, the J end by 8 bases, with 24 bases between. Full variable domain (remainder filled in from reference TRBV11-2 and TRBJ2-2): EAGVAQSPRYKIIEKRQSVAFWCNPISGHATLYWYQQILGQGPKLLIQFQNNGVVDDSQLPKDRFSAERLKGVDSTLKIQPAKLEDSAVYLCASGVTGLREKGELFFGEGSRLTVL.